This section outlines one T cell receptor (beta chain) sequence together with its context. Its recognized antigen is unknown. Per-base qualities were not stored, and no clone one base away is much larger. This sample is part of a study of blood T cell repertoires in COVID-19 (dated by TCRdb to the early 2020s). About the investigation overall: The collaborator samples originated in the United States, Italy and Spain and spanned the acute and convalescent phases of COVID-19. Sample metadata almost always included a de-identified subject ID, COVID-19 status, age in years and sex. Subjects who had been exposed to COVID-19, were actively infected with it, or had recovered from it provided the deeply sampled blood TCRbeta repertoires that made up the dataset. The prospective study material was composed of cDNA or gDNA derived from T cells, B-cell-depleted T cells, or PBMCs. The samples were drawn from two sources: the first 160 participants of the ongoing ImmuneRACE study, and approximately 1,300 subjects contributed by 6 global collaborators. The repertoires were made available in a free public database intended to serve as a resource for research on the immune response to SARS-CoV-2. Where available, HLA class I and class II types were taken from metadata supplied by the sample provider and were not determined by assay-based typing.

TCRbeta CDR3 regions were amplified from genomic DNA by means of the immunoSEQ Assay, a bias-controlled multiplex PCR. The authors' pipeline ran thus. Within the assay, amplification of reference gene primers was used to estimate how many nucleated cells each sample contained. Sequence reads were collapsed and filtered to measure the absolute abundance of every unique TCRbeta CDR3 rearrangement. Productive Simpson clonality was computed per sample as the square root of Simpson's diversity index over productive rearrangements. This is the immuneACCESS table as TCRdb keeps it, with only in-frame sequences that have V and J called. A part of the clones is gone; compared with another copy, unresolved V genes explain less than half, and the rest is unexplained. The V and J calls and the clone size are those of that table, but D and trimming were determined from the DNA. This sample lists 40,000 to 55,000 clones; 88% were detected once. Roughly an eighth of the sample is in the top ten clones.

The collaborating institutions used their own protocols to collect whole blood in K2EDTA tubes. For TCRbeta analysis, collaborator samples were shipped as frozen whole blood, as isolated PBMCs, or as DNA extracted from either sample type. Study-wide findings and limitations: The quantity of clinical and demographic metadata differed by source and by participant and was supplied without curation.

Clipping removes 8 bases from V and 4 bases from J, with 12 as the unmatched junction base count. The CDR3 contains 15 residues, cysteine and phenylalanine counted. Only CDR3 DNA is held: 45 bases, read in frame from base 1. CDR1 and CDR2 are drawn from the germline V gene: SGHRS, YFSETQ. Source material: peripheral blood. The sequence is built from TRBV5-1 and TRBJ2-1, with 7 central nucleotides matching TRBD1. This TCR was recovered from a human donor in a cohort sampled during active COVID-19. The CDR3: CASRMDGTDYNEQFF. The nucleotide sequence reads TGCGCCAGTCGAATGGACGGGACAGATTACAATGAGCAGTTCTTC.